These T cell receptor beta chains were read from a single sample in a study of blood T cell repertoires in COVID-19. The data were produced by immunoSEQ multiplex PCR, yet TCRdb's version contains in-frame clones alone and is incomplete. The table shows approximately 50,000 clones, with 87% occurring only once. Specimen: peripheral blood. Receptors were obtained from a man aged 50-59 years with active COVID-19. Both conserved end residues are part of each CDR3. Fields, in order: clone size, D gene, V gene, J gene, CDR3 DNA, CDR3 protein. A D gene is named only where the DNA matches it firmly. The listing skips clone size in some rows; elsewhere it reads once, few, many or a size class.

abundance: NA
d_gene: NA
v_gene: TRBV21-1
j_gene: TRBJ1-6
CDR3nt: TGTGCCAGCAGCAAAGGGACAGGGGTTGCTAATTCACCCCTCCACTTT
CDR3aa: CASSKGTGVANSPLHF

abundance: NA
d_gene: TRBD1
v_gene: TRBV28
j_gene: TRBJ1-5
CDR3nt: TGTGCCAGCGTTCCCCCAGGGGGAAATCAGCCCCAGCATTTT
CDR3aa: CASVPPGGNQPQHF

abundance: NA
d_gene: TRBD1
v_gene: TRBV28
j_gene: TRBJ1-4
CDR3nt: TGTGCCAGCAGTTTATATGGCAGGGGGCGAGATAATGAAAAACTGTTTTTT
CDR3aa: CASSLYGRGRDNEKLFF

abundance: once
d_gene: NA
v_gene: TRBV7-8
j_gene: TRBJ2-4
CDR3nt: TGTGCCAGCAGCTTATTGCCCAGGGGACCGATTCAGTACTTC
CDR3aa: CASSLLPRGPIQYF

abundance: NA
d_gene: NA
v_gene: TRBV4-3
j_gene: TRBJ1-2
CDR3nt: TGCGCCAGCAGCCAAAATCCAGGGCTGGGTGGGGATTCCTACACCTTC
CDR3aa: CASSQNPGLGGDSYTF

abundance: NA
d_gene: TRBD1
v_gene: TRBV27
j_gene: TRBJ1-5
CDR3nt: TGTGCCAGCAGTTTATCGATTTATGACAGGGGCGGCAATCAGCCCCAGCATTTT
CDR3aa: CASSLSIYDRGGNQPQHF

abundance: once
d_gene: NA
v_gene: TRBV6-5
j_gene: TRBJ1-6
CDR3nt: TGTGCCAGCAGTTACTCGCGGGGCTCTTCACCCCTCCACTTT
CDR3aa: CASSYSRGSSPLHF

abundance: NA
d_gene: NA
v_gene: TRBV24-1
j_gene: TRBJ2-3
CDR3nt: TGTGCCACCAGTGACTCGACAGTCTTTGGCGCAGATACGCAGTATTTT
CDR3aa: CATSDSTVFGADTQYF

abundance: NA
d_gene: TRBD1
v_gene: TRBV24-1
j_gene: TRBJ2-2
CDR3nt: TGTGCCACCAGTCAGGGACAGGGGAACACCGGGGAGCTGTTTTTT
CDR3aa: CATSQGQGNTGELFF

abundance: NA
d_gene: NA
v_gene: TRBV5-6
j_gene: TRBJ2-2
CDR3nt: TGTGCCAGCAGCCCGAGATCCGCCGGGGAGCTGTTTTTT
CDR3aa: CASSPRSAGELFF

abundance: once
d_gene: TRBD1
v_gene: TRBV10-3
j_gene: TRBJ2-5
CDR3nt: TGTGCCATCAGTGCAAGTAAGGGACAGGGTTCGGAGACCCAGTACTTC
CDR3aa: CAISASKGQGSETQYF

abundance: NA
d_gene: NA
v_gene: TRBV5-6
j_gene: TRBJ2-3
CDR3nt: TGTGCCAGCAGCTTAGGGGCCACAGATACGCAGTATTTT
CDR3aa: CASSLGATDTQYF

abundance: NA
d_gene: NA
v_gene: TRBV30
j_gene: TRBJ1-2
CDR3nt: TGTGCCTGGAGTTCTATCGGGAGCTACACCTTC
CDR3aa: CAWSSIGSYTF

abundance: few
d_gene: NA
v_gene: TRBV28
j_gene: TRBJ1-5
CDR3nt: TGTGCCAGCACCTGGGGGGACCAGCCCCAGCATTTT
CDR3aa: CASTWGDQPQHF

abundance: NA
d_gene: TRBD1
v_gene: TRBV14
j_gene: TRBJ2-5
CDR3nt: TGTGCCAGCAGCCGCTCGACAGGGGAGACCCAGTACTTC
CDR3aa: CASSRSTGETQYF

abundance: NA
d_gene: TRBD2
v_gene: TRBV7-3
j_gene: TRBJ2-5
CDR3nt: TGTGCCAGCAGCTTGGGCGGGGGGTACCAAGAGACCCAGTACTTC
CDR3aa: CASSLGGGYQETQYF